This section outlines one T cell receptor (beta chain) sequence together with its context. Which antigen it targets is not known. No qualities accompany the bases; no much larger clone lies one base away. The data belong to a study of control samples from healthy donors and cancer patients (dated by TCRdb to 2020 to 2022). Libraries were prepared through the immunoSEQ multiplex PCR assay. The source is immuneACCESS, and TCRdb retained only in-frame sequences with V and J called. Part of the clones is not carried over; for the studies checked, unresolved V genes explain less than half of this, and the remainder is unexplained. The sample table records around 68,000 clones; around four fifths of these occur just once. 2.9% of the sample belongs to the ten largest clones. The germline V gene specifies SGHNT as CDR1 and YENEEA as CDR2. The V end gives up 5 bases and the J end 2 bases, leaving 3 bases in the junction not matched to a gene. From its cysteine to its phenylalanine, the CDR3 spans 14 amino acids. The read is trimmed to its CDR3 DNA, 42 bases read in frame from base 1.

This clonotype was sampled from a woman between 45 and 65 years old with lung cancer. Input material: PBMCs. The chain is made from TRBV11-3 and TRBJ2-5; TRBD1 aligns with 9 central bases. The sequenced DNA is TGTGCCAGCAGCGCCGGGACAGGGCAAGAGACCCAGTACTTC. The resulting protein is CASSAGTGQETQYF.